Following are 28 T cell receptor beta chains from one sample sequenced in a study of blood T cell repertoires in COVID-19. The protocol was immunoSEQ multiplex PCR, while the TCRdb copy is restricted to in-frame clones and leaves out a portion. The sample has 220,000 or so clones, 75% to 90% seen once. Sequencing input: PBMCs or T cells enriched from blood (not recorded which). These receptors originate from a woman younger than 35 in a cohort exposed to, infected with or recovered from COVID-19 (not recorded which).

The genes are TRBV19 and TRBJ1-2; 7 bases are a match to TRBD1. From germline, CDR1 is LNHDA and CDR2 SQIVND (reference sequence). The CDR3 extends over 14 amino acids. V shed 5 bases and J 8 bases; nucleotides not matched to a gene: 11. CDR3 amino acids: CASSELQGPPGYTF. CDR3 nucleotide sequence: TGTGCCAGTAGTGAATTACAGGGGCCTCCGGGCTACACCTTC.

This clone was seen a single time. Here the CDR3 reads CASSAGQARPGDYGYTF. For the CDR3, the DNA is TGTGCCAGCAGCGCCGGACAGGCCCGCCCAGGAGACTATGGCTACACCTTC. V and J are TRBV9 and TRBJ1-2, with 7 nucleotides matching TRBD1. The germline CDR1 and CDR2 sequences are SGDLS and YYNGEE. This CDR3 has 17 residues. Losses at the gene ends were 3 bases for V and 3 bases for J; bases not matched to a gene: 14.

The chain employs TRBV19 and TRBJ1-5; 8 bases map to TRBD1. V lost 5 bases to trimming and J lost 7 bases; unmatched junction nucleotides: 7. The CDR3 has 14 amino acids. Germline CDR1 is LNHDA and CDR2 is SQIVND (reference sequence). CDR3 region: CASSATGGGQPQHF. CDR3 DNA: TGTGCCAGTAGTGCCACAGGGGGAGGACAGCCCCAGCATTTT.

CDR3 sequence: CASSQNTVHDTQYF. The CDR3 DNA sequence: TGTGCCAGCAGCCAAAATACGGTGCACGATACGCAGTATTTT. The gene calls are TRBV3-1 (or the pseudogene TRBV3-2) and TRBJ2-3; unclear D gene. V dropped 2 bases and J dropped 6 bases, with 12 bases sitting between them. Germline V CDR1 and CDR2: LGHDT, YNNKEL (reference sequence). This CDR3 spans 14 amino acids.

This clone has only a few counts. The V and J genes are TRBV4-1 and TRBJ1-1; 9 bases are a match to TRBD1. The CDR3 is 17 residues long. With 1 base clipped from V and 4 bases from J, the junction kept 10 bases outside the gene matches. CDR1 MGHRA and CDR2 YSYEKL come from the germline V gene. CDR3: CASSQGIRDRVITEAFF. The CDR3 region has the DNA TGCGCCAGCAGCCAAGGGATCCGGGACAGGGTTATCACTGAAGCTTTCTTT.

The rearrangement links TRBV19 to TRBJ2-1; 9 bases agree with TRBD1. J was trimmed by 4 bases and V by 3 bases; bases with no gene match: 4. Germline V lookup: CDR1 LNHDA, CDR2 SQIVND (reference sequence). This CDR3 contains 15 residues. CDR3 in amino acids: CASSISGQGYNEQFF. The CDR3 DNA sequence: TGTGCCAGTAGTATTTCTGGACAGGGGTACAATGAGCAGTTCTTC.

The chain links TRBV24-1 to TRBJ1-4; tentatively, D is TRBD1 (6 bases). The CDR3 runs 15 residues. V dropped 4 bases and J dropped 6 bases, with 14 bases sitting between them. Germline loops: CDR1 KGHDR, CDR2 SFDVKD. The CDR3 sequence: CATSDGGGSDEKLFF. In DNA, the CDR3 is TGTGCCACCAGTGACGGGGGCGGGAGTGATGAAAAACTGTTTTTT.

This chain links TRBV6-1 with TRBJ2-3; 9 nucleotides align to TRBD1. Trimming at V came to 2 bases and at J to 4 bases, leaving 7 bases not matched to a gene. CDR1 MNHNS and CDR2 SASEGT come from the germline V gene. CDR3 length: 16 residues. CDR3 nucleotide sequence: TGTGCCAGCAGTGAACTACAGGGGGCTATCCCAGATACGCAGTATTTT. This encodes CASSELQGAIPDTQYF.

The chain recombines TRBV18 with TRBJ2-2; no reliable D call. CDR1 and CDR2 (germline): KGHSH, LQKENI. V shed 3 bases and J shed 8 bases, with 13 bases lying between them. This CDR3 is built from 14 residues. The CDR3 loop is CASSPRSRMGELFF. DNA of the CDR3: TGTGCCAGCTCACCCCGGAGCCGGATGGGGGAGCTGTTTTTT.

This clone occurred a few times. CDR3 sequence: CASSYSNNPGGDEQYF. The CDR3 DNA is TGTGCCAGCAGTTACTCGAATAATCCCGGAGGGGACGAGCAGTACTTC. The chain is built from TRBV6-5 and TRBJ2-7; D may be TRBD2 (6 bases). This CDR3 region has 16 residues. Trimming cost V 0 bases and J 5 bases, with 17 bases left between them. From germline, CDR1 is MNHEY and CDR2 SVGAGI.

The chain links TRBV5-1 to TRBJ2-5; 10 bases are a match to TRBD1. Germline loops: CDR1 SGHRS, CDR2 YFSETQ. The ends lost 2 bases at V and 4 bases at J; junction bases unmatched: 5. The CDR3 extends over 15 amino acids. CDR3 in DNA: TGCGCCAGCAGCTTAGGGGACAGGGGTCCAGAGACCCAGTACTTC. Amino acid sequence: CASSLGDRGPETQYF.

CDR3 sequence reads: CASSLAGTSTSTDTQYF. The DNA of the CDR3 is TGTGCCAGCAGCTTGGCTGGGACTTCAACTAGCACAGATACGCAGTATTTT. This chain uses TRBV5-4 with TRBJ2-3; a possible D gene is TRBD2 (6 bases). The CDR3 is 17 residues long. Trimming stripped 0 bases from V and 0 bases from J, with 14 bases between. Germline CDR1 SGHNT, CDR2 YYREEE (reference sequence). Full variable domain (missing parts from reference TRBV5-4 and TRBJ2-3): ETGVTQSPTHLIKTRGQQVTLRCSSQSGHNTVSWYQQALGQGPQFIFQYYREEENGRGNFPPRFSGLQFPNYSSELNVNALELDDSALYLCASSLAGTSTSTDTQYFGPGTRLTVL.

This clone was detected only once. The chain is built from TRBV6-1 and TRBJ1-2; no definite D call. CDR1 MNHNS and CDR2 SASEGT come from the germline V gene. The CDR3 has 15 residues. Trimming removed 3 bases at V and 6 bases at J, with 17 bases between. CDR3 region: CASSDQSAGYDGYTF. In DNA, the CDR3 is TGTGCCAGCAGTGATCAGAGCGCTGGTTATGATGGCTACACCTTC.

This chain connects TRBV6-5 to TRBJ1-3; D uncertain. V was clipped by 8 bases and J by 11 bases, with 19 bases between them. The CDR3 is 13 amino acids. Germline loops: CDR1 MNHEY, CDR2 SVGAGI. DNA of the CDR3: TGTGCCAGCGAGACTACCCGAGCTCGGGCCATATATTTT. Its protein product is CASETTRARAIYF.

This rearrangement joins TRBV19 to TRBJ1-2, with a weak D call TRBD1 (5 bases). The germline CDR1 and CDR2 sequences are LNHDA and SQIVND (reference sequence). The CDR3 loop spans 13 amino acids. V dropped 1 base and J dropped 3 bases, with 6 bases sitting between them. CDR3 DNA: TGTGCCAGTAGTATAGCGGGGGACTATGGCTACACCTTC. This codes for CASSIAGDYGYTF.

The V gene is TRBV24-1, the J gene TRBJ2-6; TRBD1 matches 7 bases. Germline V gives CDR1 KGHDR, CDR2 SFDVKD. The CDR3 loop spans 13 amino acids. V shed 9 bases, J shed 2 bases, and the junction held 0 bases outside the gene matches. DNA for the CDR3: TGTGCCACCCAGGGGGCTGGGGCCAACGTCCTGACTTTC. It is translated as CATQGAGANVLTF.

Here the CDR3 reads CASSSERGGANEQFF. The CDR3, as DNA: TGTGCCAGCAGCTCCGAGCGGGGAGGAGCAAATGAGCAGTTCTTC. V gene TRBV7-3 combines with J gene TRBJ2-1; TRBD2 aligns across 7 bases. From germline, CDR1 is SGHTA and CDR2 FQGTGA. V was pared by 4 bases and J by 7 bases, with 10 bases of the junction left unmatched. The CDR3 runs 15 residues.

The chain uses TRBV19 and TRBJ1-1; the D is unclear. The V gene lost 5 bases and the J gene lost 5 bases, with 21 bases spanning the gap. Germline assignment: CDR1 LNHDA and CDR2 SQIVND (reference sequence). The CDR3 runs to 16 residues. CDR3 loop: CASSPERAATGTEAFF. The CDR3 region has the DNA TGTGCCAGTAGTCCGGAGAGGGCCGCGACGGGTACTGAAGCTTTCTTT. The whole variable domain, filled in from reference TRBV19 and TRBJ1-1, reads DGGITQSPKYLFRKEGQNVTLSCEQNLNHDAMYWYRQDPGQGLRLIYYSQIVNDFQKGDIAEGYSVSREKKESFPLTVTSAQKNPTAFYLCASSPERAATGTEAFFGQGTRLTVV.

The chain is built from TRBV28 and TRBJ2-1; maybe TRBD1 (5 bases). The CDR3 covers 13 residues. From germline, CDR1 is MDHEN and CDR2 SYDVKM. V lost 2 bases and J lost 8, with 10 bases in between. The CDR3 reads CASSLNGADEQFF. The CDR3 bases are TGTGCCAGCAGTTTAAATGGGGCGGATGAGCAGTTCTTC.

This clone has only one observation. The CDR3 region is CASSPGLSNQPQHF. The CDR3 DNA sequence: TGTGCCAGCAGTCCGGGACTTAGCAATCAGCCCCAGCATTTT. V is TRBV2 and J is TRBJ1-5; weak D call: TRBD1 (5 bases). This CDR3 comprises 14 residues. In germline, CDR1 is SNHLY, CDR2 FYNNEI. Trimming removed 5 bases at V and 0 bases at J, with 8 bases between. Full variable domain (missing parts from reference TRBV2 and TRBJ1-5): EPEVTQTPSHQVTQMGQEVILRCVPISNHLYFYWYRQILGQKVEFLVSFYNNEISEKSEIFDDQFSVERPDGSNFTLKIRSTKLEDSAMYFCASSPGLSNQPQHFGDGTRLSIL.

This chain connects TRBV6-1 to TRBJ2-7; the D gene is possibly TRBD1 (5 bases). Germline V gene lookup returns CDR1 MNHNS and CDR2 SASEGT. The CDR3 spans 15 residues. V dropped 3 bases and J dropped 3 bases, with 15 bases sitting between them. For the CDR3, the DNA is TGTGCCAGCAGTGAGGCGCCCAGGGTAGACTACGAGCAGTACTTC. Its translation is CASSEAPRVDYEQYF.

The chain couples TRBV11-1 to TRBJ1-2; TRBD1 is a possible D gene (5 bases). CDR1 is SGHAT, CDR2 FQDESV, per germline (reference sequence). With 2 bases removed from V and 5 bases from J, the gap between germline ends came to 6 bases. CDR3 length equals 12 residues. Written as DNA, the CDR3 is TGTGCCAGCAGCTTACCAGGGTATGGCTACACCTTC. The encoded protein is CASSLPGYGYTF.

The chain links TRBV6-4 to TRBJ2-5; 11 nucleotides agree with TRBD2. Trimming removed 4 bases from V and 0 bases from J; junction bases left unmatched: 4. CDR1 is MRHNA, CDR2 SNTAGT, per germline. CDR3 length: 16 residues. As DNA, the CDR3 is TGTGCCAGCAGTGGACGACTAGCGGGGTACCAAGAGACCCAGTACTTC. Translated: CASSGRLAGYQETQYF.

A single count supports this clone. CDR3 amino acids: CSATLTHEAFF. In DNA form, the CDR3 reads TGCAGTGCTACCCTAACTCATGAGGCTTTCTTT. The rearrangement uses TRBV20-1 and TRBJ1-1; D unresolved. CDR1 is DFQATT and CDR2 is SNEGSKA in the germline V gene (reference sequence). V was shortened by 4 bases and J by 11 bases, with 14 bases between the two germline ends. The CDR3 covers 11 residues.

This sequence joins TRBV11-3 and TRBJ1-1; a weak D match, TRBD1 (5 bases). Trimming pared 1 base from V and 5 bases from J, leaving 11 bases between. Germline CDR1 and CDR2: SGHNT and YENEEA. The CDR3 is 14 amino acids. Here the CDR3 reads CASSLGPGQTEAFF. In nucleotides, the CDR3 is TGTGCCAGCAGCTTAGGGCCAGGGCAGACTGAAGCTTTCTTT.

The gene calls are TRBV6-5 and TRBJ1-2, with a tentative D call TRBD1 (6 bases). Germline loops: CDR1 MNHEY, CDR2 SVGAGI. The V end lost 6 bases, the J end lost 7 bases, and 15 bases lay between the germline ends. The CDR3 is 13 amino acids. The CDR3 bases are TGTGCCAGCAGGGCCGGGGCGGGGGCTGGCTACACCTTC. The encoded protein is CASRAGAGAGYTF.

The chain uses TRBV3-1 (or the pseudogene TRBV3-2) and TRBJ1-5, with D maybe TRBD1 (6 bases). CDR3 length: 15 amino acids. V shed 5 bases and J shed 3 bases, with 14 bases lying between them. The germline V gene has CDR1 LGHDT and CDR2 YNNKEL (reference sequence). CDR3 coding DNA: TGTGCCAGCAGCAGGGGGACGGTTATCAATCAGCCCCAGCATTTT. Protein product: CASSRGTVINQPQHF.

This rearrangement joins TRBV29-1 to TRBJ1-1; 9 nucleotides match TRBD1. CDR3 length equals 14 residues. CDR1 and CDR2 (germline): SQVTM, ANQGSEA. The CDR3 DNA follows: TGCACCACCCAGGGACAGGGAGGGAACACTGAAGCTTTCTTT. Amino acid sequence: CTTQGQGGNTEAFF.